Sequencing of this T cell receptor beta chain was carried out in a study of T cell clonotyping in hematopoietic cell transplantation. Study information: Pretransplant recipient samples were taken after cytoreduction. Findings of the study overall: Pathologically expanded recipient clonotypes increased progressively from day 30 to day 180 as diversity fell. Few recipient clonotypes overlapped donors; over 97% were de novo at given depth. Higher Inverse Simpson Index values in graft donor and pretransplant recipient predicted broader posttransplant TCR diversity.

Produced via immunoSEQ multiplex PCR; TCRdb's table is partial and in-frame only. The data contain about 80,000 clones, 96% of them singletons. As to time point: recipient sample about 28 days before transplant, after cytoreduction. A remark on this clone: The antigen is unknown.

Trimming removed 4 bases from V and 1 base from J, with 12 bases in between. The CDR3 is 15 residues long. CDR1 is MNHEY, CDR2 SVGAGI, per germline. The receptor was derived from a woman between 50 and 59 years old with acute myeloid leukemia. Some clones in this sample may be carry-over from other donors' samples. The input for sequencing was peripheral blood mononuclear cells, taken before stem cell transplant. The rearrangement joins TRBV6-5 to TRBJ2-3; D might be TRBD2 (5 bases). CDR3 amino acids: CASSWENRRTDTQYF. The DNA of the CDR3 is TGTGCCAGCAGTTGGGAGAACAGACGCACAGATACGCAGTATTTT.